Each of the 8 T cell receptor beta chains below was sequenced from the same sample in a study of identical twins. In TCRdb, the 5' RACE reads were re-called with MiXCR into one record per CDR3 protein. This sample has about 530,000 distinct CDR3 sequences, with approximately 20% found just once. The sample was also linked to a second study, of yellow fever vaccine responses in identical twins.

Sequencing was performed on CD4+ T cells sorted from blood. These receptors originate from a woman aged 18-35 years in good health.

This clonotype appeared a few times. The CDR3 region has the DNA TGCGCCAGCAGAGGAAGTATGAGCTCCTACAATGAGCAGTTCTTC. Translated, it gives CASRGSMSSYNEQFF. The chain combines TRBV5-1 with TRBJ2-1; D gene ambiguous. The germline V gene has CDR1 SGHRS and CDR2 YFSETQ. This CDR3 spans 15 amino acids. V was cut by 5 bases and J by 0 bases, with 12 bases left in between.

This chain connects TRBV20-1 to TRBJ2-3; D is unresolved. Trimming pared 2 bases from V and 4 bases from J, leaving 13 bases between. CDR1 and CDR2 (germline): DFQATT, SNEGSKA (reference sequence). The CDR3 spans 14 residues. In DNA form, the CDR3 reads TGCAGTGCTAGAATCTGGAGTCGGGCAGATACGCAGTATTTT. This sequence encodes CSARIWSRADTQYF.

The chain uses TRBV19 and TRBJ2-2, with TRBD2 matching 12 bases. Germline V gene lookup returns CDR1 LNHDA and CDR2 SQIVND (reference sequence). CDR3 length: 15 residues. Trimming took 4 bases from V and 6 from J; bases not matched to a gene: 3. CDR3 loop: CASSTPSGGAGELFF. Here the CDR3 DNA reads TGTGCCAGTAGTACCCCTAGCGGGGGGGCCGGGGAGCTGTTTTTT. Variable domain in full (rest from reference TRBV19 and TRBJ2-2): DGGITQSPKYLFRKEGQNVTLSCEQNLNHDAMYWYRQDPGQGLRLIYYSQIVNDFQKGDIAEGYSVSREKKESFPLTVTSAQKNPTAFYLCASSTPSGGAGELFFGEGSRLTVL.

This clonotype was seen more than once but under ten times. The CDR3 region has the DNA TGTGCCAGCAGCCGACTAGCGGGAGAGTTGGGGGAGCTGTTTTTT. It encodes CASSRLAGELGELFF. This chain joins TRBV2 and TRBJ2-2; 12 bases match TRBD2. The CDR3 covers 15 residues. J was trimmed by 8 bases and V by 6 bases; bases with no gene match: 7. Per germline, CDR1 SNHLY and CDR2 FYNNEI.

The chain links TRBV29-1 to TRBJ2-3; D remains unclear. The germline V gene encodes CDR1 SQVTM and CDR2 ANQGSEA. Deletions cut 4 bases from V and 1 base from J, with 6 bases between. CDR3 size: 12 residues. For the CDR3, the DNA is TGCAGCGTTGGTATGGGCACAGATACGCAGTATTTT. Translation gives CSVGMGTDTQYF.

This chain connects TRBV20-1 to TRBJ2-2; 10 bases are shared with TRBD1. The trim removed 5 bases at V and 5 bases at J, leaving 8 bases unmatched. CDR1 is DFQATT, CDR2 SNEGSKA, per germline (reference sequence). The CDR3 length is 15 residues. The CDR3 sequence is CSAVTGTGVTGELFF. CDR3 nucleotides: TGCAGTGCTGTTACTGGGACAGGGGTAACCGGGGAGCTGTTTTTT.

The chain carries TRBV7-2 and TRBJ1-5; D uncertain. Germline V gives CDR1 SGHTA, CDR2 FQGNSA. CDR3 length: 16 residues. Trimming cost V 1 base and J 1 base, with 11 bases left between them. CDR3 in amino acids: CASSLERGRSNQPQHF. The CDR3, as DNA: TGTGCCAGCAGCTTAGAGCGGGGTAGGAGCAATCAGCCCCAGCATTTT.

The chain has TRBV18 and TRBJ2-5; either TRBD1 or TRBD2 may fit D (5 bases each). Germline CDR1 reads KGHSH; CDR2 reads LQKENI. V shed 2 bases and J shed 7 bases, with 8 bases lying between them. The CDR3 spans 12 residues. CDR3: CASSPGDVTQYF. CDR3 nucleotides: TGTGCCAGCTCACCAGGGGACGTGACCCAGTACTTC.